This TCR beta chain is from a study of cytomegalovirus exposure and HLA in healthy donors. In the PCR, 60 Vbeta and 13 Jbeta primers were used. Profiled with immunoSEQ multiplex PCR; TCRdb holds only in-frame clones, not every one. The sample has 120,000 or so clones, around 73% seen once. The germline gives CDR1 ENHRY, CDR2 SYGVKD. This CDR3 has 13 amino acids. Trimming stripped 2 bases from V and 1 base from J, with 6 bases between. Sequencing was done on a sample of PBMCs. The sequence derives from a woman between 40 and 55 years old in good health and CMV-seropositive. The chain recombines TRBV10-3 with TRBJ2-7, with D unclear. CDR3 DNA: TGTGCCATCAGTGAGGGCGGATCCTACGAGCAGTACTTC. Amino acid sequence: CAISEGGSYEQYF.